This T cell receptor beta chain was recorded in a study of blood T cell repertoires in COVID-19. Libraries were prepared by immunoSEQ multiplex PCR; TCRdb keeps only in-frame clonotypes and omits some of them. The sample lists about 33,000 clones; approximately 85% were seen once. Sequenced material: peripheral blood. This clonotype was sampled from a man in his sixties with active COVID-19.

The chain's CDR3 is CASTHGGNRDTQYF. CDR3 bases: TGTGCCAGCACCCATGGCGGGAACCGTGATACGCAGTATTTT. The V call is TRBV6-5, the J call TRBJ2-3; tentative D call: TRBD2 (6 bases). The CDR3 is 14 amino acids. Germline assignment: CDR1 MNHEY and CDR2 SVGAGI. The V end was cut by 7 bases, the J end by 6 bases, with 17 bases between.